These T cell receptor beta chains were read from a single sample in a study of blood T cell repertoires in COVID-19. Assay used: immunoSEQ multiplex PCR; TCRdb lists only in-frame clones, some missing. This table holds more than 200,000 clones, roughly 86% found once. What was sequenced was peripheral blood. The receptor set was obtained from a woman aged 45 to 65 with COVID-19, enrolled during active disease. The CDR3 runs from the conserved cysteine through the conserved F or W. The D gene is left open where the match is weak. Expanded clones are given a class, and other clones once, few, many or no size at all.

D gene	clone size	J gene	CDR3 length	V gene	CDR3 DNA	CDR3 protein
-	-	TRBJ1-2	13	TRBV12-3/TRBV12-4	TGTGCCAGCAGTTTTGGGGGGTTCGCGGGCTACACCTTC	CASSFGGFAGYTF
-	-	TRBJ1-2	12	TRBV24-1	TGTGCCACCAACTTACGCGTCAATGGCTACACCTTC	CATNLRVNGYTF
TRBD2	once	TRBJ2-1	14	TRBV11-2	TGTGCCAGCAGCTTCGCCTTAGCGGGGGAACAGCAGTTCTTC	CASSFALAGEQQFF
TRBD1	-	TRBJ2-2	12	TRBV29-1	TGCAGCACGACAGGGAATACCGGGGAGCTGTTTTTT	CSTTGNTGELFF
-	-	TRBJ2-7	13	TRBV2	TGTGCCAGCAGTGAAGCACGGAGATACGAGCAGTACTTC	CASSEARRYEQYF
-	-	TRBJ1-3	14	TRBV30	TGTGCCTGGAGTGTACGGGTCTCTGGAAACACCATATATTTT	CAWSVRVSGNTIYF
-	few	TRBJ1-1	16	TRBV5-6	TGTGCCAGCAGCTCCCTGGGGGGGGCGAGGGACACTGAAGCTTTCTTT	CASSSLGGARDTEAFF
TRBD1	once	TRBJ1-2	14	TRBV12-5	TGTGCTAGTGGTTTGGACAGGGGATCCTATGGCTACACCTTC	CASGLDRGSYGYTF
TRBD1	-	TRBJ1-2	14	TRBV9	TGTGCCAGCAGCGTTGCGACAGGGAGCTATGGCTACACCTTC	CASSVATGSYGYTF
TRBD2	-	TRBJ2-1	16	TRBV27	TGTGCCAGCAGTTTCCAAAGGACTAGCGGGGGTACTGAGCAGTTCTTC	CASSFQRTSGGTEQFF
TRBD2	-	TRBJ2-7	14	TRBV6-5	TGTGCCAGCAGTTACGAGCGGGGGTCCTACGAGCAGTACTTC	CASSYERGSYEQYF
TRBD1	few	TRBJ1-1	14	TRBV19	TGTGCCAGTAGTATCCTCCGACAGGGCACTGAAGCTTTCTTT	CASSILRQGTEAFF
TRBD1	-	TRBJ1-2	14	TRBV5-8	TGTGCCAGCAGCTTGGGGGGACAGGACTATGGCTACACCTTC	CASSLGGQDYGYTF